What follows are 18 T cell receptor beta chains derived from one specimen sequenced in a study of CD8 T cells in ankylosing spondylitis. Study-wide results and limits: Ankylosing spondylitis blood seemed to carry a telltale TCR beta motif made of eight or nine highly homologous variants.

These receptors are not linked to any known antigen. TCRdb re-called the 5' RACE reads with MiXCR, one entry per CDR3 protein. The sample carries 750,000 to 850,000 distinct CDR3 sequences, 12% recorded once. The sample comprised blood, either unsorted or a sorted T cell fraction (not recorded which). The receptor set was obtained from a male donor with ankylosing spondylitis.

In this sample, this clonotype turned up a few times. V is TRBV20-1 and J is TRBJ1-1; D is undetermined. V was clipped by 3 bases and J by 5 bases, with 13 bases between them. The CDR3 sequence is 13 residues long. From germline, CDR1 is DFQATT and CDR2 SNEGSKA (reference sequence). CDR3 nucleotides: TGCAGTGCTAGTCGGTGGTCTGTAACTGAAGCTTTCTTT. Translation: CSASRWSVTEAFF.

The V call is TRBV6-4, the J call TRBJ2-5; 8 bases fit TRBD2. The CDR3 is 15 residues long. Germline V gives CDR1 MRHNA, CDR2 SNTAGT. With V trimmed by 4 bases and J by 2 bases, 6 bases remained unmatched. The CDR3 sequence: CASSVIAGPQETQYF. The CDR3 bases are TGTGCCAGCAGTGTTATAGCGGGGCCTCAAGAGACCCAGTACTTC.

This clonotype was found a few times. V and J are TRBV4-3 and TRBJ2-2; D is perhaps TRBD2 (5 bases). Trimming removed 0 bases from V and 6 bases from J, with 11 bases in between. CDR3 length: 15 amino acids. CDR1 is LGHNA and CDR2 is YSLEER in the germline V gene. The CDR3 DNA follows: TGCGCCAGCAGCCAAGAATTAGCAGCGGCCGGGGAGCTGTTTTTT. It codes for CASSQELAAAGELFF.

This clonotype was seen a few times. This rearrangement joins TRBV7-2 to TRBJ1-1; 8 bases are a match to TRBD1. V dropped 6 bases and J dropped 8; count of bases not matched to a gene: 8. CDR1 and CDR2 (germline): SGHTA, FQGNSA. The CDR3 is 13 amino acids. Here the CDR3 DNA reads TGTGCCAGCAGTAGGGACAGGAGTGGAGAAGCTTTCTTT. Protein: CASSRDRSGEAFF.

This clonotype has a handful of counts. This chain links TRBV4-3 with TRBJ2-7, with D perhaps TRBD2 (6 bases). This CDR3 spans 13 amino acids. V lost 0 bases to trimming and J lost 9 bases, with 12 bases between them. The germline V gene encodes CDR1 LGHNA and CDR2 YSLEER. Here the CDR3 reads CASSQDGSAGQYF. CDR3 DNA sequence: TGCGCCAGCAGCCAAGATGGATCAGCGGGGCAGTACTTC.

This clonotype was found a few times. CDR3 DNA: TGCGCCAGCAGCTTGGATGCGGGGACAGAAGCTTATGGCTACACCTTC. Protein: CASSLDAGTEAYGYTF. The J gene is TRBJ1-2, the V gene TRBV5-1, with 7 bases identical to TRBD1. Germline values: CDR1 SGHRS, CDR2 YFSETQ. Trimming removed 0 bases from V and 5 bases from J; junction bases left unmatched: 10. The CDR3 is made up of 16 amino acids.

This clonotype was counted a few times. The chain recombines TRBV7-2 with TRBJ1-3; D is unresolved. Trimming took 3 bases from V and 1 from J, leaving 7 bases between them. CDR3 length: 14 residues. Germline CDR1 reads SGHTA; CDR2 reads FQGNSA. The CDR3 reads CASSFRFSGNTIYF. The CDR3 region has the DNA TGTGCCAGCAGCTTCCGTTTTTCTGGAAACACCATATATTTT.

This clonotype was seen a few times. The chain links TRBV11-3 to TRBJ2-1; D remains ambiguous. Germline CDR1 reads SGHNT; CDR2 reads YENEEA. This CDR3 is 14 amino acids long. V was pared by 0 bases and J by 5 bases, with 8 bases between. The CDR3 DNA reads TGTGCCAGCAGCTTAGATCCAGTCCACAATGAGCAGTTCTTC. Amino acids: CASSLDPVHNEQFF.

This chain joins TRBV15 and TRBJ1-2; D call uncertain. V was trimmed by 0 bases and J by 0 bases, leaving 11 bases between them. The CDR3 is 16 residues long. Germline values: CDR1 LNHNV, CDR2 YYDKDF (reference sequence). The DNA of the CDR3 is TGTGCCACCAGCAGAGATCTGGGCAGAGCTAACTATGGCTACACCTTC. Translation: CATSRDLGRANYGYTF.

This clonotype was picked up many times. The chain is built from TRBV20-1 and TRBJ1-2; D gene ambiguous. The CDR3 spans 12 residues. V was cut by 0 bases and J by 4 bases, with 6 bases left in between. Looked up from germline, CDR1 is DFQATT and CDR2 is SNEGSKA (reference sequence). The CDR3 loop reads CSARDRAYGYTF. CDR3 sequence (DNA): TGCAGTGCTAGAGATCGAGCCTATGGCTACACCTTC.

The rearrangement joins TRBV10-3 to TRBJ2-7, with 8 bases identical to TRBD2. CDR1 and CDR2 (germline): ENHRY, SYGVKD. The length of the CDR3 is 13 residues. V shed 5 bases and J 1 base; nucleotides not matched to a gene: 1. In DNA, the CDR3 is TGTGCCATCAGTATAGCGGGATCCTACGAGCAGTACTTC. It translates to CAISIAGSYEQYF.

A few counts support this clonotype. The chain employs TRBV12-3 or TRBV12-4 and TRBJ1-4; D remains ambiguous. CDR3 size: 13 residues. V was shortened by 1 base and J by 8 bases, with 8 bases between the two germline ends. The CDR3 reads CASSLGILEKLFF. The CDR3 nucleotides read TGTGCCAGCAGTTTAGGCATTCTGGAAAAACTGTTTTTT.

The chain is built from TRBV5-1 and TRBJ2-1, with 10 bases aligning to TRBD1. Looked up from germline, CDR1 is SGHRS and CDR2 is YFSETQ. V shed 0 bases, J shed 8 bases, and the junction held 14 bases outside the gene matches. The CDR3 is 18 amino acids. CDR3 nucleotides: TGCGCCAGCAGCTTGGTGTTGAGTCTGGACAGGGGGAGGTATGAGCAGTTCTTC. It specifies CASSLVLSLDRGRYEQFF.

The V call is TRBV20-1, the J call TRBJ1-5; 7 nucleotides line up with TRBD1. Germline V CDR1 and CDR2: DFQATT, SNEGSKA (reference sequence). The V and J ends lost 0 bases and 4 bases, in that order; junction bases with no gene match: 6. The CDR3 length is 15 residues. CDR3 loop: CSARDLGGRNQPQHF. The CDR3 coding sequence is TGCAGTGCTAGAGATTTAGGGGGCAGGAATCAGCCCCAGCATTTT.

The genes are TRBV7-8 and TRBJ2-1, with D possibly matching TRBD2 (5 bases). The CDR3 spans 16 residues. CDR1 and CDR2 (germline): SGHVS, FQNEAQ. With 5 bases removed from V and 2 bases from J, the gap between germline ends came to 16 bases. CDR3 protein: CASSAKKEVTYNEQFF. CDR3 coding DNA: TGTGCCAGCAGCGCCAAGAAGGAGGTCACCTACAATGAGCAGTTCTTC.

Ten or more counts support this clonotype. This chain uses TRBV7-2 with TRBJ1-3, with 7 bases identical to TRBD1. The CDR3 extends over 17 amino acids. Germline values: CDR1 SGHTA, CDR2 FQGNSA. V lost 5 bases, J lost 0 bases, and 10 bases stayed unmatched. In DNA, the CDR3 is TGTGCCAGCAGCAAGGACCGACAGGGCCTCTCTGGAAACACCATATATTTT. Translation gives CASSKDRQGLSGNTIYF.

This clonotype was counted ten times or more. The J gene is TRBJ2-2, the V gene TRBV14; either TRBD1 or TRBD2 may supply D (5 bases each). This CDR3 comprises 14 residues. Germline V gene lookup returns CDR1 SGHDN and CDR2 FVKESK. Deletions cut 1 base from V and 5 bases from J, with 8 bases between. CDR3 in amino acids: CASSQVWGTGELFF. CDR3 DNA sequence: TGTGCCAGCAGCCAAGTCTGGGGGACCGGGGAGCTGTTTTTT.

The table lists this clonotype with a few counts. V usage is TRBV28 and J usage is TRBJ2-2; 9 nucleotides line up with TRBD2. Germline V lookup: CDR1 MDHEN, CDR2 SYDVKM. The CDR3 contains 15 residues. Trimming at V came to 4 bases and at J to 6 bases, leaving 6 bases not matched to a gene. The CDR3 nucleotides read TGTGCCAGCAGTTCCCTCCGCGGGAGGGCCGGGGAGCTGTTTTTT. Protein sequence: CASSSLRGRAGELFF. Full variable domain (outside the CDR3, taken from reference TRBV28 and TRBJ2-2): DVKVTQSSRYLVKRTGEKVFLECVQDMDHENMFWYRQDPGLGLRLIYFSYDVKMKEKGDIPEGYSVSREKKERFSLILESASTNQTSMYLCASSSLRGRAGELFFGEGSRLTVL.